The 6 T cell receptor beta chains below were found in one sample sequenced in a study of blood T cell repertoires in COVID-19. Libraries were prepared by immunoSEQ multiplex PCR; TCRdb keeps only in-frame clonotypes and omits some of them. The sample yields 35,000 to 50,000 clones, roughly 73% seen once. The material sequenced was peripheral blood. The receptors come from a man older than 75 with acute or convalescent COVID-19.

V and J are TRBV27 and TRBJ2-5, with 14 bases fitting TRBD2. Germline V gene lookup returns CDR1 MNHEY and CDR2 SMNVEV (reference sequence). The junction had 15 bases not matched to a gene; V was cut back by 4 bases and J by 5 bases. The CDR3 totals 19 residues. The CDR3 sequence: CASSSTGTSGRPQEETQYF. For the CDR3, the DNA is TGTGCCAGCAGTTCGACCGGGACTAGCGGGAGACCCCAGGAGGAGACCCAGTACTTC.

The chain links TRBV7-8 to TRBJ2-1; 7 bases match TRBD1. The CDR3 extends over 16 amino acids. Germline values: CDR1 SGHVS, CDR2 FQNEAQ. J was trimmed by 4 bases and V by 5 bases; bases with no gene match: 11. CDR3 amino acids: CASSVSGQPLYNEQFF. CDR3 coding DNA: TGTGCCAGCAGCGTGTCGGGACAGCCTTTATACAATGAGCAGTTCTTC.

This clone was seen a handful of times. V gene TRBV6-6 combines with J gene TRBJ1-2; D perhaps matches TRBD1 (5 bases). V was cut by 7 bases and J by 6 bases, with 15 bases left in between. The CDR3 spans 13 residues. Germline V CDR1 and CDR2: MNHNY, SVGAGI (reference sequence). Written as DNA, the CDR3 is TGTGCCAGCATCCAAGGGGAATTCAATGGCTACACCTTC. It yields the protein CASIQGEFNGYTF.

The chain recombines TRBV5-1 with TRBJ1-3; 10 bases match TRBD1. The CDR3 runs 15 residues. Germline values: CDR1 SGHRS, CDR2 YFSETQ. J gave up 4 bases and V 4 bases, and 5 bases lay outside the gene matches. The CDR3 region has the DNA TGCGCCAGCAGCGATCGGACAGGGGGAGGAAACACCATATATTTT. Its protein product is CASSDRTGGGNTIYF. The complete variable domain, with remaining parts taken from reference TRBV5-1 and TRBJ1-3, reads KAGVTQTPRYLIKTRGQQVTLSCSPISGHRSVSWYQQTPGQGLQFLFEYFSETQRNKGNFPGRFSGRQFSNSRSEMNVSTLELGDSALYLCASSDRTGGGNTIYFGEGSWLTVV.

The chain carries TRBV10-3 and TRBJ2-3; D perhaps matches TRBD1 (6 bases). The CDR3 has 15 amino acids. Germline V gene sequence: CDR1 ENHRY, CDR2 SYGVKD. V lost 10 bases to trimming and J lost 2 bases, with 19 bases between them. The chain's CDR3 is CATKLQGSVTDTQYF. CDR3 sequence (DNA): TGTGCCACCAAACTACAGGGTTCAGTCACAGATACGCAGTATTTT.

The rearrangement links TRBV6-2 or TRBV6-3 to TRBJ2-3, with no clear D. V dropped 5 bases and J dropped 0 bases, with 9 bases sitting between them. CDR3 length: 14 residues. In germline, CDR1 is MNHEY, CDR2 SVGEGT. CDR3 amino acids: CASSHLPSTDTQYF. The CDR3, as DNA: TGTGCCAGCAGTCATCTACCTAGCACAGATACGCAGTATTTT.